This TCR beta chain comes out of a study of cytomegalovirus exposure and HLA in healthy donors. Trimming removed 4 bases from V and 0 bases from J, with 16 bases in between. The CDR3 consists of 17 residues. Germline assignment: CDR1 SNHLY and CDR2 FYNNEI. Healthy bone marrow donors made up the cohort. Both 60 Vbeta primers and 13 Jbeta primers went into the PCR. Some clones are missing from TCRdb's copy, which holds only in-frame ones; the method was immunoSEQ multiplex PCR. The table shows 140,000 or so clones, with 76% occurring only once. The clonotype was recovered from a woman in her forties in good health and CMV-seronegative. Source material: PBMCs. The rearrangement joins TRBV2 to TRBJ2-1, with a tentative D call TRBD2 (5 bases). The CDR3, as DNA: TGTGCCAGCAGTGTTGAGGACTTCCTCAGCTCCTACAATGAGCAGTTCTTC. Protein product: CASSVEDFLSSYNEQFF.